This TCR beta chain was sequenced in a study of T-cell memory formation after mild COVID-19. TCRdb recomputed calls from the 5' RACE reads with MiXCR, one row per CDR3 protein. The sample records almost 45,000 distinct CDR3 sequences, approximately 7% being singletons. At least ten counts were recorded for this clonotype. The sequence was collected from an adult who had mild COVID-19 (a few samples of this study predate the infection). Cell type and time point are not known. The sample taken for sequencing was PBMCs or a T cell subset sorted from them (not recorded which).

CDR3 in amino acids: CASSQQGRGTSYEQYF. DNA for the CDR3: TGTGCCAGCAGCCAACAGGGGCGGGGCACCTCCTACGAGCAGTACTTC. The V gene is TRBV5-5, the J gene TRBJ2-7; a possible D gene is TRBD1 (7 bases). The V end was cut by 4 bases, the J end by 0 bases, with 17 bases between. The germline V gene encodes CDR1 SGHKS and CDR2 YYEKEE (reference sequence). The CDR3 is 16 amino acids.